This TCR beta chain is from a study of control samples from healthy donors and cancer patients. Clones were sequenced by immunoSEQ multiplex PCR, and TCRdb holds only the in-frame ones, with some missing. The sample consists of approximately 100,000 clones, around nine tenths of them appearing once. With V trimmed by 6 bases and J by 7 bases, 19 bases remained unmatched. This CDR3 comprises 17 residues. Germline assignment: CDR1 MDHEN and CDR2 SYDVKM. The receptor comes from a man younger than 40 in good health. The chain links TRBV28 to TRBJ1-2; the match to TRBD1 covers 8 bases. The material sequenced was blood. DNA of the CDR3: TGTGCCAGCAGACCACCGGGACAGGTTTTGTCCTTTGGTGGCTACACCTTC. Its protein product is CASRPPGQVLSFGGYTF.